What follows is one T cell receptor (beta chain) and its context. The antigen is not known. The method was immunoSEQ multiplex PCR; TCRdb's version includes in-frame clones alone and lacks a portion of them. The profile shows tens of thousands of clones, 80% to 95% of them singletons. This sample stems from a study of cytomegalovirus exposure and HLA in healthy donors. Points from the study as a whole: It was reportedly the case that the classifier diagnosed cytomegalovirus status with high specificity and sensitivity. The authors enumerated around 150 TCR beta chains as linked to cytomegalovirus.

Sequencing used PBMCs. This TCR derives from a woman between 25 and 40 years old in good health and CMV-seropositive.

DNA of the CDR3: TGTGCCAGCAGCAAAGGTGGAGAAAACTACGAGCAGTACTTC. Amino acid sequence: CASSKGGENYEQYF. The chain uses TRBV21-1 and TRBJ2-7; the table names TRBD2, a call not compared with the DNA. TRBV21-1 is classified as a pseudogene. This CDR3 spans 14 amino acids.